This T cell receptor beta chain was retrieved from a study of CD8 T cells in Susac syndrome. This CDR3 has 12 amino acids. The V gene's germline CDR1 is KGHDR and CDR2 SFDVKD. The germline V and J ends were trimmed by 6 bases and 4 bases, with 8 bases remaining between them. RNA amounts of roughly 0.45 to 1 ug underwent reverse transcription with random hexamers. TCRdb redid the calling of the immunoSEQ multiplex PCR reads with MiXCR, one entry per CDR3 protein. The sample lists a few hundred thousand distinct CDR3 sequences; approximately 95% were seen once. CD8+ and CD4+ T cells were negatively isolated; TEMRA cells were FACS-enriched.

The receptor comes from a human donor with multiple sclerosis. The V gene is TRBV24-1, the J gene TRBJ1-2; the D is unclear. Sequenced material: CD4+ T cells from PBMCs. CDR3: CATSRQIYGYTF. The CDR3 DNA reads TGTGCCACCAGTCGCCAGATCTATGGCTACACCTTC.